The 20 T cell receptor beta chains below all came from one sample that was sequenced in a study of T cells in Graves' hyperthyroidism and ophthalmopathy. The investigators amplified TCR beta CDR3 regions from RNA transcripts. First-round RT-PCR targeting the TCR CDR3 was performed with the HTBI primer set. TCRdb fed the multiplex PCR reads into MiXCR, producing one record per CDR3 protein. The repertoire holds 530,000 or so distinct CDR3 sequences, 17% seen once, with 17% in the top ten. Sequencing was carried out using blood. These receptors were collected from a woman between 18 and 30 years old with Graves' ophthalmopathy.

The rearrangement links TRBV27 to TRBJ1-2; TRBD1 matches at 12 bases. This CDR3 has 15 amino acids. V trimming: 2 bases; J trimming: 8 bases; junction bases outside the gene matches: 6. From germline, CDR1 is MNHEY and CDR2 SMNVEV (reference sequence). This CDR3 reads CASSLRGGQGAGYTF. The CDR3 nucleotides are TGTGCCAGCAGTTTAAGGGGGGGACAGGGGGCCGGCTACACCTTC.

The V gene is TRBV28, the J gene TRBJ2-1, with D perhaps assigned TRBD1 or TRBD2 (5 bases each). This CDR3 is built from 16 residues. V was clipped by 5 bases and J by 5 bases, with 19 bases between them. Germline V gene lookup returns CDR1 MDHEN and CDR2 SYDVKM. CDR3: CASSRDGPIQDNEQFF. CDR3 sequence (DNA): TGTGCCAGCAGTCGGGACGGTCCAATACAAGACAATGAGCAGTTCTTC.

This clonotype was detected a few times. This rearrangement joins TRBV6-1 to TRBJ2-6; D gene uncertain. The V end was cut by 4 bases, the J end by 4 bases, with 8 bases between. This CDR3 is built from 14 residues. From germline, CDR1 is MNHNS and CDR2 SASEGT. The CDR3 DNA reads as TGTGCCAGCAGTGTTTTGAGAGGGGCCAACGTCCTGACTTTC. Translating gives CASSVLRGANVLTF.

In this sample, this clonotype turned up a few times. The chain joins TRBV11-2 to TRBJ1-5; the D is unclear. The CDR3 has 13 amino acids. Trimming left V 2 bases short and J 7 bases short, with 9 bases between. Germline lookup yields CDR1 SGHAT and CDR2 FQNNGV. The CDR3 spells CASSLWEGQPQHF. The CDR3 DNA follows: TGTGCCAGCAGCTTATGGGAGGGACAGCCCCAGCATTTT.

This clonotype has a count of ten or more. The rearrangement joins TRBV27 to TRBJ1-1, with D unresolved. Trimming removed 9 bases from V and 1 base from J, with 18 bases in between. The CDR3 length is 15 residues. CDR1 is MNHEY and CDR2 is SMNVEV in the germline V gene (reference sequence). CDR3 sequence: CASYKLVQGNTEAFF. CDR3 nucleotides: TGTGCCAGTTATAAGTTGGTGCAAGGGAACACTGAAGCTTTCTTT.

This clonotype was detected a few times. The rearrangement links TRBV5-1 to TRBJ2-1; the match to TRBD2 covers 14 bases. The CDR3 has 19 amino acids. CDR1 and CDR2 (germline): SGHRS, YFSETQ. Trimming at V came to 6 bases and at J to 1 base, leaving 12 bases not matched to a gene. The CDR3 loop reads CASMSGRTSGGPSYNEQFF. CDR3 sequence (DNA): TGCGCCAGCATGTCGGGGAGGACTAGCGGGGGGCCTTCCTACAATGAGCAGTTCTTC. Full variable domain (outside the CDR3, taken from reference TRBV5-1 and TRBJ2-1): KAGVTQTPRYLIKTRGQQVTLSCSPISGHRSVSWYQQTPGQGLQFLFEYFSETQRNKGNFPGRFSGRQFSNSRSEMNVSTLELGDSALYLCASMSGRTSGGPSYNEQFFGPGTRLTVL.

This clonotype came up many times. This rearrangement joins TRBV6-1 to TRBJ1-5; D is undetermined. CDR1 is MNHNS, CDR2 SASEGT, per germline. The CDR3 extends over 13 amino acids. The germline V and J ends were trimmed by 0 bases and 7 bases, with 7 bases remaining between them. DNA of the CDR3: TGTGCCAGCAGTGAAGCGAGTTGGCAGCCCCAGCATTTT. This encodes CASSEASWQPQHF.

J is TRBJ1-5 and V is TRBV6-4; 8 positions match TRBD1. Unmatched junction bases numbered 10, after V lost 7 bases and J lost 5 bases. The CDR3 extends over 15 amino acids. Germline V gene lookup returns CDR1 MRHNA and CDR2 SNTAGT. The CDR3 DNA sequence: TGTGCCAGCACGGACAGGGACGGGAGAGATCAGCCCCAGCATTTT. It codes for CASTDRDGRDQPQHF.

There are many counts of this clonotype. The chain carries TRBV3-1 and TRBJ2-7, with 12 bases fitting TRBD2. J was trimmed by 3 bases and V by 8 bases; bases with no gene match: 2. In germline, CDR1 is LGHDT, CDR2 YNNKEL (reference sequence). This CDR3 contains 13 residues. The CDR3: CASGGLAGYEQYF. For the CDR3, the DNA is TGTGCCAGCGGGGGACTAGCGGGCTACGAGCAGTACTTC.

The rearrangement joins TRBV7-9 to TRBJ1-1, with D unresolved. This CDR3 region has 19 residues. V lost 3 bases to trimming and J lost 0 bases, with 23 bases between them. The germline V gene encodes CDR1 SEHNR and CDR2 FQNEAQ (reference sequence). The CDR3 sequence is CASSFSTASSSGLNTEAFF. In DNA, the CDR3 is TGTGCCAGCAGCTTTTCAACTGCAAGCAGTTCGGGTTTGAACACTGAAGCTTTCTTT.

This clonotype was observed at least ten times. This rearrangement joins TRBV3-1 to TRBJ1-5, with 7 bases matching TRBD1. The CDR3 totals 14 residues. Germline CDR1 LGHDT, CDR2 YNNKEL (reference sequence). V lost 5 bases and J lost 4; bases outside the gene matches: 5. The CDR3 DNA reads TGTGCCAGCAGCGAAACGACAGGGAATCAGCCCCAGCATTTT. Protein product: CASSETTGNQPQHF.

This clonotype appeared many times. The chain uses TRBV9 and TRBJ2-3; TRBD1 agrees at 8 bases. The germline gives CDR1 SGDLS, CDR2 YYNGEE. There are 14 residues in the CDR3. The ends lost 5 bases at V and 5 bases at J; junction bases unmatched: 7. CDR3 DNA: TGTGCCAGCAGTCGCGACAGGGGTGGAGATACGCAGTATTTT. Translating it yields CASSRDRGGDTQYF.

Ten or more counts support this clonotype. This chain links TRBV30 with TRBJ2-3, with D unresolved. V gave up 2 bases and J gave up 1 base, with 13 bases separating them. CDR3 length: 15 residues. Germline V gene data show CDR1 as GTSNPN and CDR2 as SVGIG (reference sequence). CDR3 loop: CAWSLKGSRTDTQYF. In DNA, the CDR3 is TGTGCCTGGAGTCTGAAGGGCTCTCGCACAGATACGCAGTATTTT.

V usage is TRBV9 and J usage is TRBJ2-4; no clear D. Trimming took off 0 bases at V and 0 bases at J, with 7 bases between the two ends. Germline values: CDR1 SGDLS, CDR2 YYNGEE. The CDR3 covers 15 residues. Written as DNA, the CDR3 is TGTGCCAGCAGCGTAGGGAGTAGAGCCAAAAACATTCAGTACTTC. This encodes CASSVGSRAKNIQYF.

As concerns this clonotype: A clone one base away is much larger, so this may be a read error. The chain joins TRBV12-3 or TRBV12-4 to TRBJ1-2; 10 nucleotides align to TRBD1. With 4 bases clipped from V and 7 bases from J, the junction kept 9 bases outside the gene matches. The CDR3 has 15 residues. The CDR3 here is CASSSERQGALGYTF. CDR3 sequence (DNA): TGTGCCAGCAGTTCCGAACGACAGGGGGCGCTTGGCTACACCTTC.

The chain uses TRBV5-1 and TRBJ1-2; 7 bases align to TRBD1. Germline V CDR1 and CDR2: SGHRS, YFSETQ. This CDR3 contains 13 residues. V was pared by 0 bases and J by 6 bases, with 2 bases of the junction left unmatched. The CDR3 protein is CASSLADRDGYTF. CDR3 DNA sequence: TGCGCCAGCAGCTTGGCTGACAGGGATGGCTACACCTTC. The full variable domain, in which reference TRBV5-1 and TRBJ1-2 provide the parts outside the CDR3, is KAGVTQTPRYLIKTRGQQVTLSCSPISGHRSVSWYQQTPGQGLQFLFEYFSETQRNKGNFPGRFSGRQFSNSRSEMNVSTLELGDSALYLCASSLADRDGYTFGSGTRLTVV.

The rearrangement uses TRBV4-3 and TRBJ2-5, with 9 positions matching TRBD2. CDR1 and CDR2 from the germline V gene are LGHNA and YSLEER. This CDR3 is built from 18 residues. The V gene end was trimmed by 3 bases and the J gene end by 5 bases; junction bases not matched to a gene: 16. The CDR3 loop reads CASSQATSGYSLEETQYF. Written as DNA, the CDR3 is TGCGCCAGCAGCCAGGCGACTAGCGGCTATTCCCTGGAGGAGACCCAGTACTTC.

This clonotype was detected ten times or more. CDR3 amino acids: CASKTNGETQYF. CDR3 in DNA: TGTGCCAGCAAGACCAACGGGGAGACCCAGTACTTC. V and J are TRBV2 and TRBJ2-5; D call uncertain. V was pared by 7 bases and J by 5 bases, with 11 bases between. Germline V lookup: CDR1 SNHLY, CDR2 FYNNEI. The CDR3 contains 12 residues.

The DNA of the CDR3 is TGCGCCAGCTCACGGGAGGATTCGTCTGGAAACACCATATATTTT. It translates to CASSREDSSGNTIYF. The chain carries TRBV5-1 and TRBJ1-3; D not certain. This CDR3 contains 15 residues. The germline gives CDR1 SGHRS, CDR2 YFSETQ. V dropped 7 bases and J dropped 1 base, with 15 bases sitting between them.

The V gene is TRBV24-1, the J gene TRBJ2-5; the match to TRBD1 covers 9 bases. The germline CDR1 and CDR2 sequences are KGHDR and SFDVKD. CDR3 length: 16 amino acids. With 2 bases clipped from V and 4 bases from J, the junction kept 7 bases outside the gene matches. This CDR3 reads CATSDSGQGYGETQYF. The CDR3 bases are TGTGCCACCAGTGATTCGGGACAGGGTTATGGAGAGACCCAGTACTTC.